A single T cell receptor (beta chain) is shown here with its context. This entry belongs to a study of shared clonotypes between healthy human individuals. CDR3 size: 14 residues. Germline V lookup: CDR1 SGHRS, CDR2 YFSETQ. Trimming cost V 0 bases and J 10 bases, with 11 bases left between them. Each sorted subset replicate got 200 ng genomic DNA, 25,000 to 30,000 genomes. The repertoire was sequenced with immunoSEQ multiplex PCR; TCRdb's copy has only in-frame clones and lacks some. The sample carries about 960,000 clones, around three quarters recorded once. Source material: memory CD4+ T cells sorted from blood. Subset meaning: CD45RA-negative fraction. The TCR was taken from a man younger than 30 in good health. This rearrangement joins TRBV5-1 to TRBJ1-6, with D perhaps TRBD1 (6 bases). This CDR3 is CASSLAPDRSPLHF. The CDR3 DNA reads TGCGCCAGCAGCTTGGCCCCGGACAGATCACCCCTCCACTTT.